The clone carrying this T cell receptor beta chain was counted many times. As to time point: newly diagnosed GD, antithyroid drugs for less than 3 months. The authors made the TCR library using RNA they extracted from PBMCs. It was an endocrinology department in Xi'an, China, that provided the patients. V was clipped by 0 bases and J by 4 bases, with 16 bases between them. The CDR3 runs 16 residues. Looked up from germline, CDR1 is LNHNV and CDR2 is YYDKDF (reference sequence). The source of the sample is a study of regulatory T cells in long-lasting Graves disease. Arm-PCR of CDR3 regions and iRepertoire HTBI primers were used to build TCR beta libraries. TCRdb reprocessed the multiplex PCR reads via MiXCR and lists one record per CDR3 protein. The profile shows roughly 500,000 distinct CDR3 sequences, around 13% of them singletons. The sample was also reused in another study, on T cells in Graves' hyperthyroidism and ophthalmopathy.

The rearrangement links TRBV15 to TRBJ2-7, with D hard to call. This specimen was peripheral blood mononuclear cells (PBMCs), taken at new diagnosis, from a patient treated with antithyroid drugs. The sequence came from a young woman with Graves disease. The CDR3, as DNA: TGTGCCACCAGCAGAGATAAGGTCTGGGGTCAGTACGAGCAGTACTTC. Protein: CATSRDKVWGQYEQYF. Full variable domain (rest looked up from reference TRBV15 and TRBJ2-7): DAMVIQNPRYQVTQFGKPVTLSCSQTLNHNVMYWYQQKSSQAPKLLFHYYDKDFNNEADTPDNFQSRRPNTSFCFLDIRSPGLGDTAMYLCATSRDKVWGQYEQYFGPGTRLTVT.